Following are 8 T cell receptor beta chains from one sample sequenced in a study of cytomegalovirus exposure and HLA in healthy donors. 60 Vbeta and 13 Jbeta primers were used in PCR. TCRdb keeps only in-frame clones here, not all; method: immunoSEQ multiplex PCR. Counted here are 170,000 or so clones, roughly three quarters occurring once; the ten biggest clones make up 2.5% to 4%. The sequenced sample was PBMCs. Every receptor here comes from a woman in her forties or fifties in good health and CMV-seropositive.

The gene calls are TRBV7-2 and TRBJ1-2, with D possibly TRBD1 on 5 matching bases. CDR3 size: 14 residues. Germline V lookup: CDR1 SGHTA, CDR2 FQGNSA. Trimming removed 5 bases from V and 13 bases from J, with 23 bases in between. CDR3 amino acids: CASSPLEARVGLTF. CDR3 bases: TGTGCCAGCAGCCCCCTTGAGGCGCGGGTGGGACTCACCTTC.

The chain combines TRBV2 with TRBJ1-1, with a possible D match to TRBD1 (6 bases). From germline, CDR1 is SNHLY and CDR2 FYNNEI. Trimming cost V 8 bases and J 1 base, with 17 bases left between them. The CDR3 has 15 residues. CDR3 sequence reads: CASLPRRGTNTEAFF. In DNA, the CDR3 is TGTGCCAGCCTCCCCCGCAGGGGAACGAACACTGAAGCTTTCTTT.

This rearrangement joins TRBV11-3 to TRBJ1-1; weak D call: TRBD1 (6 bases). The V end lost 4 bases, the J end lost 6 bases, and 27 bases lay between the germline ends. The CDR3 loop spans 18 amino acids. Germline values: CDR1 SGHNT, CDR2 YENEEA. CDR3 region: CASSSDVGRAKGGPEAFF. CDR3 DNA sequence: TGTGCCAGCAGCTCCGATGTGGGCAGGGCCAAGGGGGGGCCTGAAGCTTTCTTT.

CDR3 protein: CASSLSYRGNTIYF. In DNA, the CDR3 is TGTGCCAGCAGCTTATCTTATCGTGGAAACACCATATATTTT. This chain uses TRBV11-2 with TRBJ1-3; D gene uncertain. The CDR3 is 14 amino acids. V lost 2 bases and J lost 3, with 8 bases in between. The germline V gene has CDR1 SGHAT and CDR2 FQNNGV.

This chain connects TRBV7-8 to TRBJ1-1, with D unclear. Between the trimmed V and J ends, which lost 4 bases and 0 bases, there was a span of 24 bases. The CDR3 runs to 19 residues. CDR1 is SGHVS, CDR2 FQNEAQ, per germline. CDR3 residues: CASSSTKRPGKGMNTEAFF. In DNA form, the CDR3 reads TGTGCCAGCAGCTCAACCAAGCGACCGGGGAAGGGCATGAACACTGAAGCTTTCTTT.

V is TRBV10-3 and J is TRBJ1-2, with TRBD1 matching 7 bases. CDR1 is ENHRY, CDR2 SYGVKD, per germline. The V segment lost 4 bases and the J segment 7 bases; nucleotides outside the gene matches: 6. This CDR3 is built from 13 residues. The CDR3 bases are TGTGCCATCAGTGGTACAGGGGAACGTGGCTACACCTTC. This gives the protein CAISGTGERGYTF.

CDR3 coding DNA: TGTGCCAGCAGCCTCCGGGACAGGGCCTATGGCTACACCTTC. Translated: CASSLRDRAYGYTF. The chain employs TRBV5-6 and TRBJ1-2; 9 nucleotides agree with TRBD1. The ends lost 4 bases at V and 4 bases at J; junction bases unmatched: 5. Germline V gives CDR1 SGHDT, CDR2 YYEEEE. This CDR3 is 14 amino acids long.

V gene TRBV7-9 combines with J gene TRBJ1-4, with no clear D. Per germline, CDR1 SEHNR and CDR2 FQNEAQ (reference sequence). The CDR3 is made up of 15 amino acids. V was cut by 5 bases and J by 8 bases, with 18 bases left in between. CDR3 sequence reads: CASSPPAGLAEKLFF. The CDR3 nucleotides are TGTGCCAGCAGCCCGCCGGCCGGGCTAGCGGAAAAACTGTTTTTT.